Here is one T cell receptor beta chain with its context. This clonotype has just a few counts. It has no known antigen specificity. No clone much larger than this one lies a single base away; base qualities are absent. For CDR1 and CDR2, the germline V gene (reference sequence) lists DFQATT and SNEGSKA. The cysteine opens and the phenylalanine closes a CDR3 of 12 amino acids. The only DNA kept is the CDR3, 36 bases in frame from the first base. This record belongs to a study of response to subunit inactivated influenza vaccine (dated by TCRdb to 2017 to 2018). For the wider study: Deep quantitative T cell receptor repertoire profiling was used in the study to track responses to a trivalent subunit inactivated influenza vaccine.

Overall results and qualifications from the work: The authors suggested that each seasonal influenza vaccination may recruit only a limited number of new T cells.

To prepare the library, RT-PCR was applied. TCRdb names Illumina HiSeq 2500 as the instrument used. Through fastp at Q25 and MiXCR, TCRdb rebuilt clones from the public reads, retaining in-frame beta chains. Entries that share a CDR3 protein sequence are merged under the most common genes and DNA. The sample includes hundreds of thousands of distinct CDR3 sequences, with 12% to 15% observed a single time. Around 7.6% of the sample comes from the top ten. Sequences were derived from PBMCs from blood, sampled around 15 days before vaccination. The receptor chain draws on TRBV20-1 and TRBJ2-5; a confident D gene designation cannot be given. This receptor was taken from a man aged 45-65 years who received an inactivated influenza vaccine. Donor details come from another sample of the same person, matched by shared clones. Here the CDR3 is given as CSPGNAKETQYF. The base sequence is TGCAGCCCCGGCAATGCGAAGGAGACCCAGTACTTC.